This T cell receptor (beta chain) was captured by sequencing in a study of T cells in Graves' hyperthyroidism and ophthalmopathy. Across the whole study: Peripheral blood samples were taken at initial diagnosis, prior to any treatment.

Regions amplified from RNA transcripts were the TCR beta CDR3 regions. The HTBI primer set drove a first-round RT-PCR of the TCR CDR3. Using its own MiXCR run on the multiplex PCR reads, TCRdb lists one record per CDR3 protein. The profile shows 500,000 to 600,000 distinct CDR3 sequences, around 20% of them singletons. The table lists this clonotype with a few counts. Trimming pared 5 bases from V and 7 bases from J, leaving 14 bases between. Germline-derived CDR1 and CDR2 are MNHEY and SMNVEV (reference sequence). This CDR3 has 14 residues. Clinical symptoms, serum thyroxine and TRAb, thyroid ultrasound and orbital computed tomography together formed the diagnostic basis.

This sequence was found in a man aged 35 to 55 with Graves' ophthalmopathy. The chain joins TRBV27 to TRBJ1-4, with D perhaps TRBD1 (5 bases). Sequenced: blood. In DNA form, the CDR3 reads TGTGCCAGCAGTCTCCAGGGAAGACTTGAAAAACTGTTTTTT. It encodes CASSLQGRLEKLFF.